These 13 T cell receptor beta chains originate from one sample sequenced in a study of cytomegalovirus exposure and HLA in healthy donors. The PCR used 60 Vbeta and 13 Jbeta primers. Here immunoSEQ multiplex PCR was the method, and the copy in TCRdb shows in-frame clones only, minus some. This repertoire shows more than 65,000 clones, about 80% found once; its top ten account for around 6%. Sample: PBMCs. These receptors were obtained from a female donor in good health and CMV-seronegative.

The chain combines TRBV5-1 with TRBJ2-2; 12 nucleotides line up with TRBD2. Germline V gene lookup returns CDR1 SGHRS and CDR2 YFSETQ. This CDR3 is built from 16 residues. The V and J ends lost 4 bases and 6 bases, in that order; junction bases with no gene match: 7. CDR3 bases: TGCGCCAGCAGCCCCGGACTAGCGGGACTGTCCGGGGAGCTGTTTTTT. Translating gives CASSPGLAGLSGELFF.

This chain links TRBV28 with TRBJ2-7; TRBD2 agrees at 8 bases. V was pared by 6 bases and J by 6 bases, with 16 bases of the junction left unmatched. Germline values: CDR1 MDHEN, CDR2 SYDVKM. This CDR3 is 16 amino acids long. The CDR3 DNA reads TGTGCCAGCAGCACACGCCTTAGCCAGCGGGAGAGCGAGCAGTACTTC. Its protein product is CASSTRLSQRESEQYF.

The V gene is TRBV27, the J gene TRBJ2-1; D possibly corresponds to TRBD2 (5 bases). With 6 bases removed from V and 8 bases from J, the gap between germline ends came to 17 bases. Germline assignment: CDR1 MNHEY and CDR2 SMNVEV (reference sequence). The CDR3 loop spans 14 amino acids. The CDR3 DNA is TGTGCCAGCAGCCCGGACTCACTTAGAGATGAGCAGTTCTTC. Its translation: CASSPDSLRDEQFF.

J is TRBJ2-5 and V is TRBV10-1, with 8 bases identical to TRBD1. CDR3 length equals 15 residues. V shed 3 bases and J 2 bases; nucleotides not matched to a gene: 5. Germline V gives CDR1 WNHNN, CDR2 SYGVQD (reference sequence). CDR3 in amino acids: CASSDDRGRQETQYF. CDR3 coding DNA: TGCGCCAGCAGTGATGACAGGGGCCGACAAGAGACCCAGTACTTC.

The chain combines TRBV4-1 with TRBJ2-1, with 9 bases that match TRBD2. This CDR3 comprises 16 residues. CDR1 MGHRA and CDR2 YSYEKL come from the germline V gene. Trimming cost V 4 bases and J 0 bases; bases outside gene matches: 4. CDR3 region: CASSLTAGGSYNEQFF. The DNA for the CDR3 is TGCGCCAGCAGCCTAACAGCGGGAGGCTCCTACAATGAGCAGTTCTTC.

V usage is TRBV7-8 and J usage is TRBJ2-7; D unclear. V was trimmed by 6 bases and J by 6 bases, leaving 12 bases between them. Per the germline V gene, CDR1 is SGHVS and CDR2 is FQNEAQ. This CDR3 comprises 12 residues. The CDR3: CASRTVGAEQYF. The DNA for the CDR3 is TGTGCCAGCAGAACCGTGGGCGCCGAGCAGTACTTC.

This sequence joins TRBV6-5 and TRBJ1-1; D uncertain. This CDR3 spans 14 amino acids. V was pared by 2 bases and J by 3 bases, with 10 bases between. In germline, CDR1 is MNHEY, CDR2 SVGAGI. In DNA form, the CDR3 reads TGTGCCAGCAGTTACGTCCAGGTGGACACTGAAGCTTTCTTT. It yields the protein CASSYVQVDTEAFF.

J is TRBJ1-2 and V is TRBV6-5; tentatively, D is TRBD1 (6 bases). In germline, CDR1 is MNHEY, CDR2 SVGAGI. Trimming took off 4 bases at V and 5 bases at J, with 20 bases between the two ends. CDR3 length equals 16 residues. The CDR3 DNA reads TGTGCCAGCAGTTTTTTGCTCCGGGACAATGCATATGGCTACACCTTC. It encodes CASSFLLRDNAYGYTF.

Only one count was recorded for this clone. V usage is TRBV6-1 and J usage is TRBJ2-5; TRBD2 aligns across 10 bases. Germline V gene data show CDR1 as MNHNS and CDR2 as SASEGT. The ends lost 8 bases at V and 4 bases at J; junction bases unmatched: 10. CDR3 size: 15 residues. CDR3 residues: CASERGGVLGETQYF. In DNA form, the CDR3 reads TGTGCCAGCGAGCGGGGGGGCGTGTTAGGAGAGACCCAGTACTTC.

This clone has at least ten counts. CDR3 bases: TGTGCCAGCAGCCAAGGGCTGTACAGGGGTACCAAAAACATTCAGTACTTC. Its translation: CASSQGLYRGTKNIQYF. The V gene is TRBV14, the J gene TRBJ2-4, with 7 bases matching TRBD1. The germline CDR1 and CDR2 sequences are SGHDN and FVKESK. CDR3 length: 17 residues. V lost 1 base to trimming and J lost 2 bases; unmatched junction nucleotides: 8.

The chain employs TRBV29-1 and TRBJ1-5; D is possibly TRBD1 (6 bases). Germline loops: CDR1 SQVTM, CDR2 ANQGSEA. CDR3 length equals 13 residues. The V and J ends lost 2 bases and 6 bases respectively, with 11 bases between them. The CDR3 protein is CSVEQGFGQPQHF. CDR3 coding DNA: TGCAGCGTTGAACAGGGGTTCGGTCAGCCCCAGCATTTT.

This sequence joins TRBV6-5 and TRBJ2-3; D perhaps matches TRBD2 (5 bases). The CDR3 extends over 14 amino acids. V lost 6 bases and J 0 bases, leaving 10 bases between the germline ends. Germline V gene data show CDR1 as MNHEY and CDR2 as SVGAGI. CDR3 region: CASSRRTSTDTQYF. The CDR3 nucleotides are TGTGCCAGCAGCCGAAGGACTAGCACAGATACGCAGTATTTT.

The CDR3 reads CASSTQGTSNQPQHF. The CDR3 nucleotides are TGTGCCAGTAGTACTCAGGGTACCAGCAATCAGCCCCAGCATTTT. The rearrangement joins TRBV19 to TRBJ1-5; D is perhaps TRBD1 (5 bases). Germline CDR1 LNHDA, CDR2 SQIVND (reference sequence). V lost 4 bases and J 1 base, leaving 11 bases between the germline ends. The CDR3 totals 15 residues.